This T cell receptor beta chain was found in a study of identical twins. Broader study findings: Low generation probability was overrepresented in out-of-frame alpha sequences shared by twins.

The germline V and J ends were trimmed by 5 bases and 6 bases, with 15 bases remaining between them. This CDR3 has 14 residues. Looked up from germline, CDR1 is SGHTA and CDR2 is FQGNSA. A remark on this clonotype: Its antigen is as yet unknown.

One entry per CDR3 protein results from TCRdb running MiXCR on the 5' RACE reads. The sample shows about 390,000 distinct CDR3 sequences, approximately 8.8% of them seen only once. This TCR came from a woman between 50 and 59 years old in good health. The sequenced sample was naive T cells sorted from blood. V and J are TRBV7-2 and TRBJ2-3, with TRBD2 as a possible D gene (5 bases). In DNA, the CDR3 is TGTGCCAGCAGCCCCCCCGACTATGGGGATACGCAGTATTTT. Protein: CASSPPDYGDTQYF.